The 8 T cell receptor beta chains given below trace back to one sample, sequenced in a study of cytomegalovirus exposure and HLA in healthy donors. Use of 60 Vbeta and 13 Jbeta primers characterized the PCR. Clones were read by immunoSEQ multiplex PCR, and TCRdb kept only the in-frame ones, dropping some. The profile shows around 94,000 clones, less than 85% of them singletons. The specimen was PBMCs. The receptor source for this set is a man between 18 and 35 years old in good health and CMV-seronegative.

This clone showed up just a few times. V gene TRBV27 combines with J gene TRBJ1-6; 10 bases align to TRBD1. The germline CDR1 and CDR2 sequences are MNHEY and SMNVEV (reference sequence). The CDR3 length is 14 residues. Germline trimming cut 3 bases from V and 8 bases from J; bases unmatched to any gene: 1. This chain's CDR3 is CASSLDRGYSPLHF. In DNA, the CDR3 is TGTGCCAGCAGTTTGGACAGGGGGTATTCACCCCTCCACTTT.

This sequence joins TRBV6-1 and TRBJ1-2; possible D gene TRBD1, 5 bases. This CDR3 comprises 13 residues. The ends were cut back, 6 bases at V and 0 bases at J, with 8 bases in the middle. CDR1 and CDR2 from the germline V gene are MNHNS and SASEGT. CDR3 coding DNA: TGTGCCAGCAGCCTACAGGCTAACTATGGCTACACCTTC. The encoded protein is CASSLQANYGYTF.

The V gene is TRBV28, the J gene TRBJ1-2; 9 bases align to TRBD1. The J segment lost 4 bases and the V segment lost 6 bases, leaving 6 bases of the junction unmatched. The CDR3 consists of 14 residues. Per germline, CDR1 MDHEN and CDR2 SYDVKM. CDR3: CASRAGQGFYGYTF. The CDR3 bases are TGTGCCAGCAGGGCGGGACAGGGCTTCTATGGCTACACCTTC.

This chain uses TRBV5-4 with TRBJ2-7; D gene uncertain. Trimming stripped 1 base from V and 1 base from J, with 9 bases between. Looked up from germline, CDR1 is SGHNT and CDR2 is YYREEE (reference sequence). The CDR3 covers 14 residues. DNA for the CDR3: TGTGCCAGCAGCTTGACTTCCTTATCCTACGAGCAGTACTTC. This gives the protein CASSLTSLSYEQYF.

V usage is TRBV18 and J usage is TRBJ2-2; a possible D gene is TRBD1 (5 bases). V dropped 1 base and J dropped 3 bases, with 9 bases sitting between them. In germline, CDR1 is KGHSH, CDR2 LQKENI. There are 15 residues in the CDR3. For the CDR3, the DNA is TGTGCCAGCTCACCACTAGGGGCGGACACCGGGGAGCTGTTTTTT. The encoded protein is CASSPLGADTGELFF.

The chain is built from TRBV7-3 and TRBJ2-7; D is ambiguous. Trimming pared 2 bases from V and 1 base from J, leaving 6 bases between. Germline CDR1 is SGHTA and CDR2 is FQGTGA. The CDR3 contains 13 residues. Here the CDR3 reads CASSLAESYEQYF. In DNA, the CDR3 is TGTGCCAGCAGCTTAGCGGAATCCTACGAGCAGTACTTC.

V usage is TRBV7-3 and J usage is TRBJ2-1; a possible D gene is TRBD1 (5 bases). Between the trimmed V and J ends, which lost 5 bases and 9 bases, there was a span of 17 bases. Germline CDR1 SGHTA, CDR2 FQGTGA. The CDR3 is 14 residues long. The CDR3 protein is CASSPGPPTGEQFF. The CDR3 coding sequence is TGTGCCAGCAGCCCCGGCCCTCCCACAGGTGAGCAGTTCTTC. Using reference TRBV7-3 and TRBJ2-1 for the parts outside the CDR3, the full variable domain is GAGVSQTPSNKVTEKGKYVELRCDPISGHTALYWYRQSLGQGPEFLIYFQGTGAADDSGLPNDRFFAVRPEGSVSTLKIQRTERGDSAVYLCASSPGPPTGEQFFGPGTRLTVL.

CDR3 residues: CASSHSSGRSNEQFF. As DNA, the CDR3 is TGTGCCAGCAGCCATTCTAGCGGGAGATCCAATGAGCAGTTCTTC. The chain couples TRBV7-2 to TRBJ2-1; TRBD2 matches 10 bases. The CDR3 runs 15 residues. Germline trimming cut 5 bases from V and 6 bases from J; bases unmatched to any gene: 7. Germline V gene sequence: CDR1 SGHTA, CDR2 FQGNSA.